This entry lists 23 T cell receptor beta chains sequenced from one sample in a study of blood T cell repertoires in COVID-19. Assay: immunoSEQ multiplex PCR; the TCRdb copy retains only in-frame clones and omits some. This table holds 250,000 to 300,000 clones, approximately 89% found once. Sequencing was carried out using peripheral blood. The receptors derive from a woman in her 70s with COVID-19, enrolled during active disease.

The chain couples TRBV12-3 or TRBV12-4 to TRBJ1-1, with D possibly being TRBD1 (5 bases). CDR3 length equals 11 residues. Deletions cut 6 bases from V and 10 bases from J, with 12 bases between. The CDR3 DNA reads as TGTGCCAGCAGGGGGAAAGGGGCAGCTTTCTTT. Translating it yields CASRGKGAAFF.

This rearrangement joins TRBV5-1 to TRBJ2-5; 8 positions agree with TRBD1. The CDR3 runs to 16 residues. Germline V CDR1 and CDR2: SGHRS, YFSETQ. V lost 2 bases, J lost 5 bases, and 11 bases stayed unmatched. CDR3 sequence (DNA): TGCGCCAGCAGCTTACGCATCAGGGGGCGGGCGGAGACCCAGTACTTC. Translating it yields CASSLRIRGRAETQYF.

The CDR3 sequence is CASSYSTPGVDGYTF. For the CDR3, the DNA is TGTGCCAGCAGTTACTCGACCCCAGGGGTGGATGGCTACACCTTC. The chain has TRBV6-5 and TRBJ1-2; the D gene is possibly TRBD1 (6 bases). With 0 bases removed from V and 6 bases from J, the gap between germline ends came to 14 bases. CDR3 length equals 15 residues. Germline V CDR1 and CDR2: MNHEY, SVGAGI.

The chain has TRBV6-5 and TRBJ1-2; 9 positions agree with TRBD1. Germline assignment: CDR1 MNHEY and CDR2 SVGAGI. The V and J ends lost 6 bases and 7 bases, in that order; junction bases with no gene match: 9. There are 14 residues in the CDR3. The chain's CDR3 is CASSDTGGRPGYTF. For the CDR3, the DNA is TGTGCCAGCAGCGATACAGGGGGCCGGCCTGGCTACACCTTC.

This chain links TRBV28 with TRBJ1-2; 10 nucleotides align to TRBD1. The V segment lost 6 bases and the J segment 1 base; nucleotides outside the gene matches: 11. CDR3 length: 17 amino acids. The V gene's germline CDR1 is MDHEN and CDR2 SYDVKM. CDR3 sequence reads: CASRSGSGDRGNYGYTF. The CDR3 DNA sequence: TGTGCCAGCAGGAGTGGGTCTGGGGACAGGGGTAACTATGGCTACACCTTC.

The chain uses TRBV12-3 or TRBV12-4 and TRBJ2-2; a weak D match, TRBD1 (5 bases). The CDR3 is made up of 12 amino acids. V was cut by 6 bases and J by 5 bases, with 7 bases left in between. The CDR3 DNA follows: TGTGCCAGCAGCAAGGGGACCGGGGAGCTGTTTTTT. Amino acids: CASSKGTGELFF.

The chain is built from TRBV20-1 and TRBJ1-1, with D possibly TRBD1 on 6 matching bases. Germline CDR1 reads DFQATT; CDR2 reads SNEGSKA (reference sequence). The CDR3 is 11 amino acids. The germline V and J ends were trimmed by 5 bases and 8 bases, with 12 bases remaining between them. DNA of the CDR3: TGCAGTGCTCCTGACAGGAGAGAAGCTTTCTTT. Protein: CSAPDRREAFF.

The chain combines TRBV7-2 with TRBJ1-3; D unclear. Between the trimmed V and J ends, which lost 4 bases and 4 bases, there was a span of 8 bases. Germline assignment: CDR1 SGHTA and CDR2 FQGNSA. There are 13 residues in the CDR3. The CDR3 here is CASSSQTGNTIYF. The CDR3 DNA sequence: TGTGCCAGCAGCTCACAGACAGGAAACACCATATATTTT.

The rearrangement joins TRBV19 to TRBJ2-3; TRBD2 aligns across 7 bases. The CDR3 sequence is 16 residues long. V gave up 4 bases and J gave up 2 bases; unmatched junction bases: 9. Germline assignment: CDR1 LNHDA and CDR2 SQIVND (reference sequence). CDR3 amino acids: CASSTPRLAFTDTQYF. The CDR3 nucleotides are TGTGCCAGTAGTACTCCGAGACTAGCCTTCACAGATACGCAGTATTTT.

This chain links TRBV4-1 with TRBJ1-4; D is uncertain. Germline V gene data show CDR1 as MGHRA and CDR2 as YSYEKL. This CDR3 comprises 17 residues. Trimming removed 0 bases from V and 6 bases from J, with 17 bases in between. The CDR3 sequence: CASSQDSGHPTDEKLFF. The CDR3 DNA reads as TGCGCCAGCAGCCAAGATTCCGGTCACCCCACGGATGAAAAACTGTTTTTT.

The rearrangement links TRBV7-3 to TRBJ2-1, with 10 bases lining up with TRBD2. Germline V CDR1 and CDR2: SGHTA, FQGTGA. The CDR3 totals 15 residues. V lost 5 bases to trimming and J lost 5 bases; unmatched junction nucleotides: 6. CDR3 region: CASSQGLAKNNEQFF. DNA for the CDR3: TGTGCCAGCAGCCAGGGACTAGCGAAGAACAATGAGCAGTTCTTC.

The sample holds a few counts of this clone. This chain connects TRBV3-1 (or the pseudogene TRBV3-2) to TRBJ1-2; D is undetermined. This CDR3 comprises 12 residues. Trimming left V 4 bases short and J 2 bases short, with 5 bases between. In germline, CDR1 is LGHDT, CDR2 YNNKEL (reference sequence). This CDR3 reads CASSLQNYGYTF. The DNA for the CDR3 is TGTGCCAGCAGCCTTCAAAACTATGGCTACACCTTC.

A note on this clone: Other DNA sequences in the same sample also yield this CDR3. V and J are TRBV19 and TRBJ1-1, with 8 bases lining up with TRBD1. Germline V gene data show CDR1 as LNHDA and CDR2 as SQIVND (reference sequence). This CDR3 is built from 14 residues. Unmatched junction bases numbered 1, after V lost 4 bases and J lost 0 bases. The CDR3 sequence: CASSTTGVNTEAFF. DNA of the CDR3: TGTGCCAGTAGTACGACAGGGGTGAACACTGAAGCTTTCTTT.

V and J are TRBV10-3 and TRBJ1-6; a possible D gene is TRBD1 (6 bases). The CDR3 sequence is 13 residues long. CDR1 is ENHRY and CDR2 is SYGVKD in the germline V gene. Trimming stripped 6 bases from V and 16 bases from J, with 19 bases between. CDR3: CAISEPQGNVLHF. The CDR3 DNA sequence: TGTGCCATCAGCGAACCCCAGGGGAACGTTCTCCACTTT.

V usage is TRBV27 and J usage is TRBJ2-5, with 7 bases aligning to TRBD2. With V trimmed by 1 base and J by 4 bases, 3 bases remained unmatched. Germline V gene lookup returns CDR1 MNHEY and CDR2 SMNVEV (reference sequence). This CDR3 has 14 residues. The CDR3 nucleotides are TGTGCCAGCAGTTTATTGAGGGAGGGAGAGACCCAGTACTTC. Translating gives CASSLLREGETQYF.

The chain couples TRBV24-1 to TRBJ2-7; no definite D call. V lost 5 bases, J lost 5 bases, and 3 bases lay in between. Germline assignment: CDR1 KGHDR and CDR2 SFDVKD. The CDR3 runs to 10 residues. For the CDR3, the DNA is TGTGCCACCAGTGTAGACGAGCAGTACTTC. Amino acids: CATSVDEQYF.

This chain joins TRBV30 and TRBJ2-2, with D tentatively TRBD1 (6 bases). CDR1 is GTSNPN and CDR2 is SVGIG in the germline V gene (reference sequence). V lost 3 bases, J lost 2 bases, and 10 bases lay in between. The CDR3 totals 14 residues. CDR3 coding DNA: TGTGCCTGGAGAACAGGGAGCAACACCGGGGAGCTGTTTTTT. This encodes CAWRTGSNTGELFF.

The chain links TRBV10-3 to TRBJ1-1; D might be TRBD1 (6 bases). Deletions cut 2 bases from V and 8 bases from J, with 9 bases between. CDR3 length: 12 residues. Germline CDR1 ENHRY, CDR2 SYGVKD. The CDR3: CAISEVGAEAFF. As DNA, the CDR3 is TGTGCCATCAGTGAGGTGGGGGCGGAAGCTTTCTTT.

The rearrangement joins TRBV7-9 to TRBJ1-1; D call uncertain. This CDR3 contains 13 residues. The V and J ends lost 2 bases and 3 bases respectively, with 7 bases between them. The germline CDR1 and CDR2 sequences are SEHNR and FQNEAQ (reference sequence). The CDR3 sequence: CASSLLGDTEAFF. In nucleotides, the CDR3 is TGTGCCAGCAGCTTATTGGGAGACACTGAAGCTTTCTTT. Drawing the rest from reference TRBV7-9 and TRBJ1-1, the complete variable domain is DTGVSQNPRHKITKRGQNVTFRCDPISEHNRLYWYRQTLGQGPEFLTYFQNEAQLEKSRLLSDRFSAERPKGSFSTLEIQRTEQGDSAMYLCASSLLGDTEAFFGQGTRLTVV.

J is TRBJ2-1 and V is TRBV30, with D possibly being TRBD2 (6 bases). The germline CDR1 and CDR2 sequences are GTSNPN and SVGIG (reference sequence). CDR3 length: 15 amino acids. V was shortened by 0 bases and J by 8 bases, with 17 bases between the two germline ends. CDR3 region: CAWSVPSGHPHEQFF. The CDR3 DNA is TGTGCCTGGAGTGTCCCCAGCGGGCATCCCCATGAGCAGTTCTTC.

V usage is TRBV7-3 and J usage is TRBJ1-5; D is unclear. V was shortened by 5 bases and J by 5 bases, with 16 bases between the two germline ends. The CDR3 runs 15 residues. Germline loops: CDR1 SGHTA, CDR2 FQGTGA. The CDR3 sequence is CASSLVAGNDQPQHF. The CDR3 DNA sequence: TGTGCCAGCAGCCTAGTGGCGGGAAACGATCAGCCCCAGCATTTT.

The chain couples TRBV19 to TRBJ2-2; D is undetermined. Between the trimmed V and J ends, which lost 7 bases and 2 bases, there was a span of 8 bases. CDR3 length: 13 residues. Germline values: CDR1 LNHDA, CDR2 SQIVND (reference sequence). For the CDR3, the DNA is TGTGCCAGTACCCAGGTTAACACCGGGGAGCTGTTTTTT. Translating it yields CASTQVNTGELFF.

The chain uses TRBV7-9 and TRBJ1-4, with 10 bases that match TRBD1. Per germline, CDR1 SEHNR and CDR2 FQNEAQ (reference sequence). The CDR3 sequence is 14 residues long. With V trimmed by 5 bases and J by 6 bases, 3 bases remained unmatched. The CDR3 region is CASSPTGGYEKLFF. In DNA, the CDR3 is TGTGCCAGCAGCCCGACAGGGGGCTATGAAAAACTGTTTTTT. Variable domain in full (rest from reference TRBV7-9 and TRBJ1-4): DTGVSQNPRHKITKRGQNVTFRCDPISEHNRLYWYRQTLGQGPEFLTYFQNEAQLEKSRLLSDRFSAERPKGSFSTLEIQRTEQGDSAMYLCASSPTGGYEKLFFGSGTQLSVL.